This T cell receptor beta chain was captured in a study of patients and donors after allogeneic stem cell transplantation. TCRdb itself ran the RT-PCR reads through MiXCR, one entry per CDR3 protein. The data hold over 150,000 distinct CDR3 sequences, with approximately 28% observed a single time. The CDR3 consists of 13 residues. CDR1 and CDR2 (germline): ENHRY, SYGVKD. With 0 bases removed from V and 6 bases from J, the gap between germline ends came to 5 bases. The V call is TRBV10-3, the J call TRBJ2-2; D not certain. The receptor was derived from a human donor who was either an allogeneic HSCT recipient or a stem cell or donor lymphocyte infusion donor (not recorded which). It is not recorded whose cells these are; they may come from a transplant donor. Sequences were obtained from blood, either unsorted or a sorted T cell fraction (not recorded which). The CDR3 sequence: CAISESGAGELFF. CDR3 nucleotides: TGTGCCATCAGTGAGTCCGGCGCCGGGGAGCTGTTTTTT.